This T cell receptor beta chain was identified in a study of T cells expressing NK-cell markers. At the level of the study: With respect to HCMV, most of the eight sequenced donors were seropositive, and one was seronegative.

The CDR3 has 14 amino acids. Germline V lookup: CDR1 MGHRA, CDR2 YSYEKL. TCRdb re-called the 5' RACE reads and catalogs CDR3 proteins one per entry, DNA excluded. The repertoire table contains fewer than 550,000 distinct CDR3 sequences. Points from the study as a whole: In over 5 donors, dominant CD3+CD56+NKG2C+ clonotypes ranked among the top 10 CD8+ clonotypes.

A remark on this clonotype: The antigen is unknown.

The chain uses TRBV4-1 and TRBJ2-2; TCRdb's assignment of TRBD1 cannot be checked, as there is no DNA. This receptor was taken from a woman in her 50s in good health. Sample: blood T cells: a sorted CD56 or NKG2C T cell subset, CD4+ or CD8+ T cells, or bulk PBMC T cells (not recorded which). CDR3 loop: CASSQVRGAGELFF.